The 25 T cell receptor beta chains given below trace back to one sample, sequenced in a study of blood T cells in healthy people across ages (dated by TCRdb to 2014 to 2015). Library generation was performed with 5' RACE. Sequenced on an Illumina HiSeq 2500. A second roughly 7 to 12 cycle PCR used a sample-barcoded 5' primer and a J-beta primer mix. The public sequencing data were trimmed at Q25 with fastp and processed into clonotypes with MiXCR by TCRdb, which kept only in-frame beta chains. Entries are consolidated by CDR3 protein sequence, retaining the most common genes and DNA. This sample gives some 1.7 million distinct CDR3 sequences in total; 28% of them show up just once. About 8% of the sample is taken by the ten largest. The sample comprised blood. The receptors were sampled from a woman between 25 and 40 years old in good health.

This clonotype has a count of ten or more. The gene calls are TRBV9 and TRBJ1-1; 9 bases are a match to TRBD1. The V and J ends lost 3 bases and 3 bases, in that order; junction bases with no gene match: 3. Germline V gene sequence: CDR1 SGDLS, CDR2 YYNGEE. This CDR3 region has 14 residues. The CDR3 here is CASSAGQGYTEAFF. The CDR3 DNA follows: TGTGCCAGCAGCGCGGGACAGGGTTACACTGAAGCTTTCTTT.

This sequence joins TRBV6-2 or TRBV6-3 and TRBJ1-1, with 7 positions matching TRBD1. The germline V gene encodes CDR1 MNHEY and CDR2 SVGEGT. CDR3 length: 13 amino acids. V lost 8 bases to trimming and J lost 6 bases; unmatched junction nucleotides: 9. CDR3 amino acids: CASGYRGGAEAFF. CDR3 bases: TGTGCCAGCGGCTACAGGGGAGGTGCTGAAGCTTTCTTT.

This clonotype has just a few counts. V is TRBV20-1 and J is TRBJ2-7; 7 nucleotides agree with TRBD1. V shed 0 bases, J shed 3 bases, and the junction held 8 bases outside the gene matches. The CDR3 consists of 15 residues. Germline loops: CDR1 DFQATT, CDR2 SNEGSKA (reference sequence). The CDR3 is CSARDKQGMGYEQYF. The CDR3 region has the DNA TGCAGTGCTAGAGATAAACAGGGGATGGGCTACGAGCAGTACTTC.

The chain links TRBV5-1 to TRBJ1-2, with D possibly TRBD1 on 5 matching bases. Germline loops: CDR1 SGHRS, CDR2 YFSETQ. CDR3 length: 14 residues. V was cut by 1 base and J by 8 bases, with 15 bases left in between. This chain's CDR3 is CASSLMTAGKGYTF. Written as DNA, the CDR3 is TGCGCCAGCAGCTTGATGACGGCAGGGAAGGGCTACACCTTC.

The chain links TRBV6-6 to TRBJ2-3; possible D gene TRBD2, 5 bases. Germline CDR1 MNHNY, CDR2 SVGAGI (reference sequence). The germline V and J ends were trimmed by 5 bases and 2 bases, with 11 bases remaining between them. CDR3 length: 14 residues. The CDR3, as DNA: TGTGCCAGCAGTCCCGACTACGTCACAGATACGCAGTATTTT. Encoded protein: CASSPDYVTDTQYF.

The rearrangement uses TRBV5-1 and TRBJ2-1; 9 nucleotides align to TRBD2. V was pared by 0 bases and J by 6 bases, with 7 bases of the junction left unmatched. CDR1 is SGHRS and CDR2 is YFSETQ in the germline V gene. The CDR3 is 16 amino acids. The CDR3 nucleotides read TGCGCCAGCAGCTTGGATCGGGCGGGAGGGATCAATGAGCAGTTCTTC. Encoded protein: CASSLDRAGGINEQFF.

This clonotype was observed a handful of times. The gene calls are TRBV7-3 and TRBJ2-3, with 11 bases aligning to TRBD2. The CDR3 is 14 residues long. Per germline, CDR1 SGHTA and CDR2 FQGTGA. V was pared by 5 bases and J by 6 bases, with 4 bases of the junction left unmatched. The CDR3, as DNA: TGTGCCAGCAGCGGTAGCGGGGGGGCGGATACGCAGTATTTT. Translated: CASSGSGGADTQYF. The whole variable domain, remainder taken from reference TRBV7-3 and TRBJ2-3, is GAGVSQTPSNKVTEKGKYVELRCDPISGHTALYWYRQSLGQGPEFLIYFQGTGAADDSGLPNDRFFAVRPEGSVSTLKIQRTERGDSAVYLCASSGSGGADTQYFGPGTRLTVL.

Of note for this clonotype: At one boundary the junction diverges from the germline segment, which might be a read error. The chain couples TRBV29-1 to TRBJ2-7, with D unclear. This CDR3 has 13 amino acids. Germline-derived CDR1 and CDR2 are SQVTM and ANQGSEA. CDR3 amino acids: CSIEGRSSYEQYF. CDR3 bases: TGCAGCATTGAAGGCAGGAGCTCCTACGAGCAGTACTTC.

This clonotype came up many times. The V gene is TRBV28, the J gene TRBJ2-5; maybe TRBD2 (6 bases). Germline V lookup: CDR1 MDHEN, CDR2 SYDVKM. This CDR3 region has 14 residues. V lost 8 bases and J lost 2, with 15 bases in between. The DNA for the CDR3 is TGTGCCAGCGGGGGGTTTGAGGGTCAAGAGACCCAGTACTTC. Amino acids: CASGGFEGQETQYF. Full variable domain (rest looked up from reference TRBV28 and TRBJ2-5): DVKVTQSSRYLVKRTGEKVFLECVQDMDHENMFWYRQDPGLGLRLIYFSYDVKMKEKGDIPEGYSVSREKKERFSLILESASTNQTSMYLCASGGFEGQETQYFGPGTRLLVL.

This clonotype was counted a few times. This chain links TRBV15 with TRBJ1-6; D gene uncertain. The CDR3 is made up of 12 amino acids. The V and J ends lost 4 bases and 6 bases respectively, with 4 bases between them. CDR1 and CDR2 from the germline V gene are LNHNV and YYDKDF (reference sequence). This CDR3 is CATSNFNSPLHF. The CDR3 region has the DNA TGTGCCACCAGCAACTTTAATTCACCCCTCCACTTT.

This clonotype occurred a few times. The chain uses TRBV14 and TRBJ2-1; tentatively, D is TRBD2 (5 bases). Germline loops: CDR1 SGHDN, CDR2 FVKESK. The CDR3 length is 15 residues. The ends were cut back, 4 bases at V and 2 bases at J, with 12 bases in the middle. This CDR3 is CASSLVASPYNEQFF. The CDR3 DNA is TGTGCCAGCAGCCTCGTAGCGAGCCCCTACAATGAGCAGTTCTTC.

With regard to this clonotype: Without the conserved terminal phenylalanine or tryptophan, this CDR3 likely stems from a read error. The chain links TRBV12-3 or TRBV12-4 to TRBJ2-3; 14 bases are a match to TRBD2. The CDR3 runs to 15 residues. J gave up 5 bases and V 5 bases, and 3 bases lay outside the gene matches. CDR3 sequence (DNA): TGTGCCAGCAGTAACGGACTAGCGGGGGGAGATACGCAGTATTCT. It specifies CASSNGLAGGDTQYS.

A word on this clonotype: The junction does not match germline at one end; this may be a read error. V gene TRBV14 combines with J gene TRBJ1-1, with TRBD1 matching 7 bases. This CDR3 has 17 amino acids. CDR1 is SGHDN, CDR2 FVKESK, per germline. The CDR3 loop is CASSQGTITGANTGAFF. The CDR3 DNA follows: TGTGCCAGCAGTCAAGGTACCATTACAGGGGCGAACACTGGAGCTTTCTTT.

The chain links TRBV12-3 or TRBV12-4 to TRBJ2-4; perhaps TRBD2 as D (5 bases). The V gene lost 7 bases and the J gene lost 0 bases, with 10 bases spanning the gap. The CDR3 is made up of 14 amino acids. CDR3 protein: CASTGIIAKNIQYF. The CDR3 DNA reads TGTGCCAGCACGGGAATAATAGCCAAAAACATTCAGTACTTC.

The V and J genes are TRBV7-8 and TRBJ2-1; 8 nucleotides align to TRBD2. CDR1 is SGHVS, CDR2 FQNEAQ, per germline. The CDR3 length is 15 residues. Trimming cost V 0 bases and J 5 bases; bases outside gene matches: 3. The CDR3 loop reads CASSLAETSDNEQFF. The CDR3, as DNA: TGTGCCAGCAGCTTAGCCGAGACTAGCGACAATGAGCAGTTCTTC.

This clonotype appeared a few times. This chain uses TRBV29-1 with TRBJ1-3; no firm D call. This CDR3 contains 13 residues. CDR1 is SQVTM, CDR2 ANQGSEA, per germline. V lost 0 bases to trimming and J lost 0 bases, with 3 bases between them. CDR3 nucleotides: TGCAGCGTTGAAGAAGTCTCTGGAAACACCATATATTTT. It specifies CSVEEVSGNTIYF.

V usage is TRBV9 and J usage is TRBJ1-6; D is undetermined. This CDR3 spans 13 amino acids. Germline CDR1 SGDLS, CDR2 YYNGEE. V gave up 3 bases and J gave up 2 bases, with 3 bases separating them. The DNA for the CDR3 is TGTGCCAGCAGCGCCGCCTATAATTCACCCCTCCACTTT. Its protein is CASSAAYNSPLHF.

Remarks on this clonotype: A much more abundant neighbour one base away suggests this may be a read error. The chain recombines TRBV10-3 with TRBJ1-2; no reliable D call. The V gene lost 4 bases and the J gene lost 5 bases, with 14 bases spanning the gap. The CDR3 has 14 amino acids. Per the germline V gene, CDR1 is ENHRY and CDR2 is SYGVKD. The CDR3 sequence: CAISVSELAYGYTF. CDR3 bases: TGTGCCATCAGTGTGTCGGAGCTAGCGTATGGCTACACCTTC.

This clonotype was detected many times. This chain links TRBV29-1 with TRBJ2-7, with D possibly TRBD2 on 5 matching bases. V was shortened by 7 bases and J by 1 base, with 11 bases between the two germline ends. Germline loops: CDR1 SQVTM, CDR2 ANQGSEA. The CDR3 length is 12 residues. Written as DNA, the CDR3 is TGCAGCGCCCAGACGGGGTCCTACGAGCAGTACTTC. Protein product: CSAQTGSYEQYF.

The chain joins TRBV7-2 to TRBJ2-5; perhaps D is TRBD1 or TRBD2 (7 bases each). The CDR3 covers 15 residues. CDR1 is SGHTA and CDR2 is FQGNSA in the germline V gene. V shed 5 bases and J shed 4 bases, with 17 bases lying between them. The DNA for the CDR3 is TGTGCCAGCAGCCTACAGCGGGACAGAGGAGAGACCCAGTACTTC. Translated: CASSLQRDRGETQYF.

The V call is TRBV7-6, the J call TRBJ2-1, with D hard to call. Between the trimmed V and J ends, which lost 5 bases and 3 bases, there was a span of 14 bases. The CDR3 covers 15 residues. Looked up from germline, CDR1 is SGHVS and CDR2 is FNYEAQ. This chain's CDR3 is CASSRRYSLYNEQFF. The CDR3 DNA reads TGTGCCAGCAGCCGAAGGTACAGTCTCTACAATGAGCAGTTCTTC.

The DNA of the CDR3 is TGCAGTGCTAGAAGAGGCGCAGGCCAAGAGACCCAGTACTTC. It is translated as CSARRGAGQETQYF. This chain connects TRBV20-1 to TRBJ2-5, with D unclear. This CDR3 region has 14 residues. Germline values: CDR1 DFQATT, CDR2 SNEGSKA (reference sequence). V gave up 2 bases and J gave up 1 base, with 11 bases separating them.

J is TRBJ2-3 and V is TRBV27, with 9 bases lining up with TRBD2. V shed 7 bases, J shed 3 bases, and the junction held 8 bases outside the gene matches. In germline, CDR1 is MNHEY, CDR2 SMNVEV (reference sequence). The CDR3 spans 15 residues. Here the CDR3 reads CASTSSGIGTDTQYF. CDR3 DNA sequence: TGTGCCAGCACCTCTAGCGGGATTGGAACAGATACGCAGTATTTT.

This clonotype has at least ten counts. This chain uses TRBV7-3 with TRBJ2-1; D gene unclear. In germline, CDR1 is SGHTA, CDR2 FQGTGA. Deletions cut 4 bases from V and 7 bases from J, with 20 bases between. This CDR3 region has 16 residues. Here the CDR3 DNA reads TGTGCCAGCAGCTCCTTGGGAAGGGCTGCGTTTAATGAGCAGTTCTTC. This sequence encodes CASSSLGRAAFNEQFF.

In its sample, this clonotype was seen a few times. This chain links TRBV7-2 with TRBJ1-1, with a weak D call TRBD1 (5 bases). Per germline, CDR1 SGHTA and CDR2 FQGNSA. CDR3 length: 16 residues. V lost 1 base and J lost 1, with 13 bases in between. CDR3: CASSLVSGTANTEAFF. CDR3 nucleotides: TGTGCCAGCAGCTTAGTCTCCGGGACGGCGAACACTGAAGCTTTCTTT.